This T cell receptor beta chain was recovered during a study of blood T cell repertoires in COVID-19. About the study: The origin of the acute and convalescent COVID-19 samples was the United States, Italy and Spain.

Repertoires were generated with immunoSEQ multiplex PCR, while TCRdb's copy carries only in-frame clones and drops some. The repertoire holds 39,000 or so clones, with approximately 80% as singletons. Trimming left V 5 bases short and J 0 bases short, with 22 bases between. The CDR3 runs 18 residues. The V gene's germline CDR1 is ENHRY and CDR2 SYGVKD. This clonotype was sampled from a man in his sixties in a cohort sampled during active COVID-19. This chain joins TRBV10-3 and TRBJ2-5; D might be TRBD1 (6 bases). Sequencing was done on a sample of peripheral blood. CDR3 sequence reads: CAISPTRGGSEYQETQYF. For the CDR3, the DNA is TGTGCCATCAGTCCTACTAGAGGGGGTTCGGAGTACCAAGAGACCCAGTACTTC.